This TCR beta chain was documented in a study of blood T cell repertoires in COVID-19 (TCRdb year 2020). About the study as a whole: Samples from collaborators originated in the United States, Italy and Spain and spanned both the acute and convalescent phases of COVID-19. The repertoires were made available in a free public database intended to serve as a resource for research on the immune response to SARS-CoV-2. The samples were drawn from the first 160 participants of the ongoing ImmuneRACE study and from 1,254 subjects provided by 6 global collaborators. Subjects who had been exposed to COVID-19, were actively infected with it, or had recovered from it provided the deeply sampled blood TCRbeta repertoires that made up the dataset. Where available, HLA class I and class II types were taken from metadata supplied by the sample provider and were not determined by assay-based typing. A de-identified subject ID, COVID-19 status, age in years and sex were almost always included in the sample metadata. The prospective study material was composed of cDNA or gDNA derived from T cells, B-cell-depleted T cells, or PBMCs. The paper's findings and limits, for the study overall: The amount of clinical and demographic metadata varied by source and participant and was provided uncurated.

Participants in the prospective study were aged roughly 18 to 89 years, lived in under 30 United States geographic areas, and enrolled through a virtual design. In the prospective study, participants were assigned to cohorts based on the clinical history participants reported in a screening survey and a study questionnaire. Exposed participants had been in contact, within 2 weeks of entering the study, with a person who had a PCR-confirmed or clinician-diagnosed case of COVID-19. Each participant in the prospective study had whole blood, serum and a nasopharyngeal or oropharyngeal swab collected by mobile phlebotomists. Participants in the prospective study had the option to provide additional blood draws and questionnaires over an approximately 2-month period. Before DNA extraction, prospective study blood samples were shipped either frozen or at room temperature. The immunoSEQ Assay, a bias-controlled multiplex PCR, was used to amplify TCRbeta CDR3 regions from genomic DNA. The authors' analysis ran thus. The number of nucleated cells in each sample was estimated from the amplification of reference gene primers within the assay. To quantify the absolute abundance of each unique TCRbeta CDR3 rearrangement, sequence reads were collapsed and filtered. For each sample, productive Simpson clonality was calculated as the square root of Simpson's diversity index over productive rearrangements. Not all clones reach the TCRdb copy of this immuneACCESS table, which keeps in-frame sequences only. Checked studies attribute under half of the gap to unresolved V genes and leave the rest unexplained. The DNA was the basis for D and trimming; V, J and clone size are from that table. In all, the sample holds 200,000 to 250,000 clones, and 83% of those were seen once. The top ten clones comprise 4.8% of the sample.

Relative to germline, V is 4 bases shorter and J is 0 bases shorter, with 15 bases between their ends. Taken from the germline V gene, the CDR1 and CDR2 loops are MNHNS and SASEGT. Spanning cysteine to phenylalanine, the CDR3 consists of 17 amino acids. CDR3 DNA only is kept here, 51 bases in frame from base 1. Notes on this clone: The specificity of this receptor is unknown. One base away there is no much larger clone; base qualities are not given.

Sequencing was carried out using PBMCs or T cells enriched from blood (not recorded which). This TCR derives from a woman between 45 and 65 years old who had been exposed to COVID-19. Recombination connected TRBV6-1 to TRBJ1-4; the D region possibly corresponds to TRBD1 (5 bases align). The CDR3 protein sequence reads: CASSVSITGATNEKLFF. The DNA sequence follows: TGTGCCAGCAGTGTCTCGATCACAGGCGCAACTAATGAAAAACTGTTTTTT.